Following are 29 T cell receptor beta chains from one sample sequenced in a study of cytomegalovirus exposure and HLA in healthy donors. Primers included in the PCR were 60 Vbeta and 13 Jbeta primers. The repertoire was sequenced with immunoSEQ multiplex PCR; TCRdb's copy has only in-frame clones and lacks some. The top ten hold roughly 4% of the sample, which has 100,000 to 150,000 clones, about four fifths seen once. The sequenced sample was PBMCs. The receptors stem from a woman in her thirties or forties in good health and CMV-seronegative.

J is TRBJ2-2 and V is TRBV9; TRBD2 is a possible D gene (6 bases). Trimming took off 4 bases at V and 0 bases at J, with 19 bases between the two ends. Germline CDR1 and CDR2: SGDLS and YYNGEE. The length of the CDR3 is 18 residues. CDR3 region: CASSPFRGGSANTGELFF. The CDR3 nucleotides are TGTGCCAGCAGCCCATTCCGGGGAGGAAGCGCGAACACCGGGGAGCTGTTTTTT. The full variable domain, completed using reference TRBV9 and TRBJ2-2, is DSGVTQTPKHLITATGQRVTLRCSPRSGDLSVYWYQQSLDQGLQFLIQYYNGEERAKGNILERFSAQQFPDLHSELNLSSLELGDSALYFCASSPFRGGSANTGELFFGEGSRLTVL.

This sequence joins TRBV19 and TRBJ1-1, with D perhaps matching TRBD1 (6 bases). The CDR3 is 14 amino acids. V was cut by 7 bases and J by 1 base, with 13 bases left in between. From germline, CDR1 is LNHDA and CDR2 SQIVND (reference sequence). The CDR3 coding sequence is TGTGCCAGTACCTTCGGGACACCGAACACTGAAGCTTTCTTT. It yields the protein CASTFGTPNTEAFF.

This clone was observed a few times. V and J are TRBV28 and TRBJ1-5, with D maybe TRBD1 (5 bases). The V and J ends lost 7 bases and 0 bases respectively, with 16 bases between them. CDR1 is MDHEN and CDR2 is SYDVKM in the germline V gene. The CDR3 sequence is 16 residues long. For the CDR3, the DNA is TGTGCCAGCAACCTGGGACTGGGATATAGCAATCAGCCCCAGCATTTT. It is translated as CASNLGLGYSNQPQHF. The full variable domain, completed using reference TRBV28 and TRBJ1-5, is DVKVTQSSRYLVKRTGEKVFLECVQDMDHENMFWYRQDPGLGLRLIYFSYDVKMKEKGDIPEGYSVSREKKERFSLILESASTNQTSMYLCASNLGLGYSNQPQHFGDGTRLSIL.

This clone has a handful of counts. CDR3 sequence: CASSLGAEQYF. DNA for the CDR3: TGTGCCAGCAGCTTAGGGGCCGAGCAGTACTTC. The chain is built from TRBV7-8 and TRBJ2-7, with no clear D. Looked up from germline, CDR1 is SGHVS and CDR2 is FQNEAQ. Trimming cost V 1 base and J 6 bases, with 4 bases left between them. This CDR3 is 11 amino acids long. The full variable domain, rest sourced from reference TRBV7-8 and TRBJ2-7, is GAGVSQSPRYKVAKRGQDVALRCDPISGHVSLFWYQQALGQGPEFLTYFQNEAQLDKSGLPSDRFFAERPEGSVSTLKIQRTQQEDSAVYLCASSLGAEQYFGPGTRLTVT.

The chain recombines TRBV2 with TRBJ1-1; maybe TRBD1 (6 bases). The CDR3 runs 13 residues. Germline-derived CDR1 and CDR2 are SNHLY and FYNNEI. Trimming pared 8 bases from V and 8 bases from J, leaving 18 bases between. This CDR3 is CASGTSGQLEAFF. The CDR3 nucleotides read TGTGCCAGCGGGACTAGTGGACAGCTAGAAGCTTTCTTT.

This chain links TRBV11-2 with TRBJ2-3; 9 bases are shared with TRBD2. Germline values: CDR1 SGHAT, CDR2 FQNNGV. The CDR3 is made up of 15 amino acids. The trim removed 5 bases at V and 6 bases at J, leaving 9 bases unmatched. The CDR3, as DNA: TGTGCCAGCAGCCAGAGGGCTAGCGGGGTGGATACGCAGTATTTT. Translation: CASSQRASGVDTQYF.

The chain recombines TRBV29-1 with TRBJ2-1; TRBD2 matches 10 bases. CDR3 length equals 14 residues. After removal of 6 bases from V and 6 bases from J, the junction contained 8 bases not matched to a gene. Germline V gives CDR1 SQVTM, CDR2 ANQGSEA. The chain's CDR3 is CSVPGTSVFNEQFF. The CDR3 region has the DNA TGCAGCGTGCCCGGGACTAGCGTATTCAATGAGCAGTTCTTC.

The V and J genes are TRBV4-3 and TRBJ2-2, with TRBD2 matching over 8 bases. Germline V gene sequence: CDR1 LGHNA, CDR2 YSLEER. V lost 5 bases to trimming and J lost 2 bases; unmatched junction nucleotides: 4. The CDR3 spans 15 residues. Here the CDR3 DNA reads TGCGCCAGCAGCACGGGGGGGCACAACACCGGGGAGCTGTTTTTT. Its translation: CASSTGGHNTGELFF.

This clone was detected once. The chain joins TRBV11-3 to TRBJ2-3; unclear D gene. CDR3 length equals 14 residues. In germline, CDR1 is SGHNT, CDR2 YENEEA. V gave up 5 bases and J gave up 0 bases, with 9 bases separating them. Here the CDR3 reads CASSLHSSTDTQYF. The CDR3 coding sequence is TGTGCCAGCAGCCTCCACTCTAGCACAGATACGCAGTATTTT. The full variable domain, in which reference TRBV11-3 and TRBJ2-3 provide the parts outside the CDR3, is EAGVVQSPRYKIIEKKQPVAFWCNPISGHNTLYWYLQNLGQGPELLIRYENEEAVDDSQLPKDRFSAERLKGVDSTLKIQPAELGDSAVYLCASSLHSSTDTQYFGPGTRLTVL.

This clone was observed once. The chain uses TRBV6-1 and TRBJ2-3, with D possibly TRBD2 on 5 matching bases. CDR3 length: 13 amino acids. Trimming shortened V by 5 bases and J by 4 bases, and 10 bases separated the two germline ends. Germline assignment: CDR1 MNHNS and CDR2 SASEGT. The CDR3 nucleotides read TGTGCCAGCAGTATGGTCGGGGCAGATACGCAGTATTTT. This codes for CASSMVGADTQYF.

The CDR3 is CASSLSTYNSPLHF. In nucleotides, the CDR3 is TGTGCCAGCAGTTTGTCCACCTATAATTCACCCCTCCACTTT. The gene calls are TRBV27 and TRBJ1-6; the D is unclear. The CDR3 is made up of 14 amino acids. Germline lookup yields CDR1 MNHEY and CDR2 SMNVEV (reference sequence). Trimming removed 3 bases at V and 2 bases at J, with 5 bases between.

Here the CDR3 DNA reads TGTGCCAGTATAGCGGGGTGTAGCACAGATACGCAGTATTTT. Protein: CASIAGCSTDTQYF. The chain joins TRBV19 to TRBJ2-3, with 8 bases identical to TRBD2. This CDR3 spans 14 amino acids. CDR1 and CDR2 (germline): LNHDA, SQIVND (reference sequence). Unmatched junction bases numbered 3, after V lost 7 bases and J lost 0 bases. Complete variable domain (other parts from reference TRBV19 and TRBJ2-3): DGGITQSPKYLFRKEGQNVTLSCEQNLNHDAMYWYRQDPGQGLRLIYYSQIVNDFQKGDIAEGYSVSREKKESFPLTVTSAQKNPTAFYLCASIAGCSTDTQYFGPGTRLTVL.

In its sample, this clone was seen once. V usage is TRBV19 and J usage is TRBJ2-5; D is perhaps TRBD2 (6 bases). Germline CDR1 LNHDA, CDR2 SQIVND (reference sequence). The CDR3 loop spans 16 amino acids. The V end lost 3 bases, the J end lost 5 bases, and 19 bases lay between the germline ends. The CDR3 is CASSIRRAGPNETQYF. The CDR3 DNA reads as TGTGCCAGTAGTATCCGAAGGGCGGGACCGAACGAGACCCAGTACTTC.

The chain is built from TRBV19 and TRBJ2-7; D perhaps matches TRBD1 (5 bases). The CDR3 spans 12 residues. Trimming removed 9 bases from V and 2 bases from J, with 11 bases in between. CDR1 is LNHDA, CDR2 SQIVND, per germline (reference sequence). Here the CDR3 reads CASRASTYEQYF. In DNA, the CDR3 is TGTGCCAGCAGGGCCTCCACCTACGAGCAGTACTTC.

The CDR3 bases are TGTGCCAGCAGTGACCAGGACAGGGGTCGAGGCGAGCAGTACTTC. Encoded protein: CASSDQDRGRGEQYF. The rearrangement uses TRBV2 and TRBJ2-7; 9 nucleotides match TRBD1. This CDR3 has 15 residues. V shed 3 bases and J 6 bases; nucleotides not matched to a gene: 9. Germline CDR1 and CDR2: SNHLY and FYNNEI. The whole variable domain, remainder taken from reference TRBV2 and TRBJ2-7, is EPEVTQTPSHQVTQMGQEVILRCVPISNHLYFYWYRQILGQKVEFLVSFYNNEISEKSEIFDDQFSVERPDGSNFTLKIRSTKLEDSAMYFCASSDQDRGRGEQYFGPGTRLTVT.

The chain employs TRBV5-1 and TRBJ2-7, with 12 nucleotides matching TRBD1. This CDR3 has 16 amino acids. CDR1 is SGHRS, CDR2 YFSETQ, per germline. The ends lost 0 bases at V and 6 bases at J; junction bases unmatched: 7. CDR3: CASSLEGQGAIGEQYF. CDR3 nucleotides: TGCGCCAGCAGCTTGGAGGGACAGGGGGCAATAGGCGAGCAGTACTTC.

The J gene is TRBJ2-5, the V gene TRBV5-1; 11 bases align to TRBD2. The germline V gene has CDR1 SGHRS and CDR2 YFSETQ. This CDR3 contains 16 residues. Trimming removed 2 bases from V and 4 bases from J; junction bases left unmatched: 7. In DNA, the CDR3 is TGCGCCAGCAGCTTTACCCTAGCGGGGGGAGCAGAGACCCAGTACTTC. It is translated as CASSFTLAGGAETQYF.

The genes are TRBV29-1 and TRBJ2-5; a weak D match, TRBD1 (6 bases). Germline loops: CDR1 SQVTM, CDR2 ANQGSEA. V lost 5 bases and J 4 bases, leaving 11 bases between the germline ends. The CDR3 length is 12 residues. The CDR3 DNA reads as TGCAGCGTTCCCACAGGGACAGAGACCCAGTACTTC. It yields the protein CSVPTGTETQYF.

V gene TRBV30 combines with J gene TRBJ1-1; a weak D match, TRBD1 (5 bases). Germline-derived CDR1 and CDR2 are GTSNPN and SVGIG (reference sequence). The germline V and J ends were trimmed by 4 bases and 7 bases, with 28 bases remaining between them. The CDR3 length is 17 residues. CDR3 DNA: TGTGCCTGGACTCCGCCCCCAGGAGGGGATGGACCCCATGAAGCTTTCTTT. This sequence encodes CAWTPPPGGDGPHEAFF.

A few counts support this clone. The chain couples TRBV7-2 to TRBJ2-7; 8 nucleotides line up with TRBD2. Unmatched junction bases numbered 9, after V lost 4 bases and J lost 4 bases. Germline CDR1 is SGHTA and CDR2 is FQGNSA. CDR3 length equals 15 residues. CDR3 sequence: CASSSPGLGIYEQYF. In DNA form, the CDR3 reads TGTGCCAGCAGCTCCCCGGGACTAGGGATATACGAGCAGTACTTC.

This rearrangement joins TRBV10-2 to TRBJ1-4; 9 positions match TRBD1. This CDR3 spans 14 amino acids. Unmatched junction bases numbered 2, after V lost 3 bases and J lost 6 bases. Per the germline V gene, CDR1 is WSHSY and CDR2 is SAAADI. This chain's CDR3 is CASSDGDRDEKLFF. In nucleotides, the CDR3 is TGCGCCAGCAGTGACGGGGACAGGGATGAAAAACTGTTTTTT.

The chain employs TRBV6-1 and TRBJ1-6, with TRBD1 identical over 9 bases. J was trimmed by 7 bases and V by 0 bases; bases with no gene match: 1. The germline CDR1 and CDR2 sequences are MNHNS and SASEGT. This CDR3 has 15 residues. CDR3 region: CASSEATGGNSPLHF. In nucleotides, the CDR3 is TGTGCCAGCAGTGAAGCGACAGGGGGGAATTCACCCCTCCACTTT.

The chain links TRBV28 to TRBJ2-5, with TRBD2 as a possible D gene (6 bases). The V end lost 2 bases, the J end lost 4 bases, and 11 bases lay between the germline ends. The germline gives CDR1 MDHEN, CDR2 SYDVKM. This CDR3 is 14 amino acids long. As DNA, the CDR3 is TGTGCCAGCAGTTTAGGCGGGGTCGGAGAGACCCAGTACTTC. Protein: CASSLGGVGETQYF. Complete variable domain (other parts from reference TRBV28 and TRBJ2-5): DVKVTQSSRYLVKRTGEKVFLECVQDMDHENMFWYRQDPGLGLRLIYFSYDVKMKEKGDIPEGYSVSREKKERFSLILESASTNQTSMYLCASSLGGVGETQYFGPGTRLLVL.

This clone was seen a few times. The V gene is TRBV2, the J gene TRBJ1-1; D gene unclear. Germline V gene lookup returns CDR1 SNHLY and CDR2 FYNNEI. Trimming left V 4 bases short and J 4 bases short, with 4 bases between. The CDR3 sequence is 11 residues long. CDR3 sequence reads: CASSAVTEAFF. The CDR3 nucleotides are TGTGCCAGCAGTGCGGTCACTGAAGCTTTCTTT.

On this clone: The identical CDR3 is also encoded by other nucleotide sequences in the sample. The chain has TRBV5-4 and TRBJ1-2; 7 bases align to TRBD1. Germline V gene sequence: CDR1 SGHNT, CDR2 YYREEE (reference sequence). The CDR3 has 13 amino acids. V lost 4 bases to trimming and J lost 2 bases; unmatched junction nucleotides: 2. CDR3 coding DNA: TGTGCCAGCAGCCCGGACAGGAACTATGGCTACACCTTC. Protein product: CASSPDRNYGYTF.

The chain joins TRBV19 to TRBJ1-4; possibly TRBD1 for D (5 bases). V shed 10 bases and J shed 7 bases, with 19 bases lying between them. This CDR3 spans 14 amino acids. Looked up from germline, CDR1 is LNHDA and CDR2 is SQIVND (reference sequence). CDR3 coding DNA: TGTGCCACCTCGGAAGGTGGGGGGAGTGAAAAACTGTTTTTT. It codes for CATSEGGGSEKLFF. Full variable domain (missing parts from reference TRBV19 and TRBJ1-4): DGGITQSPKYLFRKEGQNVTLSCEQNLNHDAMYWYRQDPGQGLRLIYYSQIVNDFQKGDIAEGYSVSREKKESFPLTVTSAQKNPTAFYLCATSEGGGSEKLFFGSGTQLSVL.

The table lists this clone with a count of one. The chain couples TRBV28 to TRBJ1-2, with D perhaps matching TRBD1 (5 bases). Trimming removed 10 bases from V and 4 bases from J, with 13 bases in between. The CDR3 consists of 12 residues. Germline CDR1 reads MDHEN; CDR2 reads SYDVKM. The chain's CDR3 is CATRQQAYGYTF. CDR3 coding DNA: TGTGCCACCCGACAGCAAGCCTATGGCTACACCTTC.

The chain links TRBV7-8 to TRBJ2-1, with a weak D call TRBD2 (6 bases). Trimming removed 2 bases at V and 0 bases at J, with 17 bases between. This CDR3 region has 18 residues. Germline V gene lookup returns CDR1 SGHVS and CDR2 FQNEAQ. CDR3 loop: CASSLSVGTGGSYNEQFF. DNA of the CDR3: TGTGCCAGCAGCTTATCGGTGGGGACCGGGGGCTCCTACAATGAGCAGTTCTTC.

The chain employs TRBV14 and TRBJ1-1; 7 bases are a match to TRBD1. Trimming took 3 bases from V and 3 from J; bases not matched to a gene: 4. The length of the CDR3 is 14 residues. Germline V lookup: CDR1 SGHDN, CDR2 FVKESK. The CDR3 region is CASSHGQVDTEAFF. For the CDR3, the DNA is TGTGCCAGCAGCCATGGACAGGTGGACACTGAAGCTTTCTTT. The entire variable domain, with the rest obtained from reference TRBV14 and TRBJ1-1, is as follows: EAGVTQFPSHSVIEKGQTVTLRCDPISGHDNLYWYRRVMGKEIKFLLHFVKESKQDESGMPNNRFLAERTGGTYSTLKVQPAELEDSGVYFCASSHGQVDTEAFFGQGTRLTVV.